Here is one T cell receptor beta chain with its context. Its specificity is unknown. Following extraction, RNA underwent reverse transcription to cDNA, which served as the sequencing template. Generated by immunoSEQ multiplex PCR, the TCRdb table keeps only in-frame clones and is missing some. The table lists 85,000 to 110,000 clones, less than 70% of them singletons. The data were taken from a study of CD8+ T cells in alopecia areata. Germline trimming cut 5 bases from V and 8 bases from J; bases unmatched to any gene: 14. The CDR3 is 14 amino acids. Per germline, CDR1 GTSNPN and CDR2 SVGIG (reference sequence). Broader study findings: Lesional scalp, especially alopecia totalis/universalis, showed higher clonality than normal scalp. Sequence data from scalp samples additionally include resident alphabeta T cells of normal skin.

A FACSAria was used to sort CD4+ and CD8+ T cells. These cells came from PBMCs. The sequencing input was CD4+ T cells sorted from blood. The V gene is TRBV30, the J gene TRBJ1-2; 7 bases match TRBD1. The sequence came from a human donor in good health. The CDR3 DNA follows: TGTGCCTGGGGAAAGACAGGGCCGGCCGACGGCTACACCTTC. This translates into CAWGKTGPADGYTF.